What follows are 5 T cell receptor beta chains derived from one specimen sequenced in a study of CD4 T cells in relation to SARS-CoV-2 and coronaviruses. Unexposed donor CD4+ T cells date from about 2011-2018, before the COVID-19 pandemic. Isolation of CD4+ T cells took place after about 9 days in culture. These receptors lack a known antigen. Using immunoSEQ multiplex PCR, the repertoire was profiled, and TCRdb retains in-frame clones only, with some absent. The table includes roughly 12,000 clones, approximately 80% detected once. The sample consisted of CD4+ T cells from PBMCs, cultured in vitro. The receptors were gathered from a human donor in good health.

This clone was counted a single time. V and J are TRBV9 and TRBJ1-3; maybe TRBD1 (5 bases). Germline-derived CDR1 and CDR2 are SGDLS and YYNGEE. The CDR3 spans 17 residues. V lost 0 bases, J lost 4 bases, and 17 bases lay in between. Here the CDR3 DNA reads TGTGCCAGCAGCGTAGCCCCCGGCGACGGGGCAGGAAACACCATATATTTT. Residues: CASSVAPGDGAGNTIYF.

The chain is built from TRBV9 and TRBJ2-3; TRBD1 or TRBD2 may be the D gene (5 bases each). Germline CDR1 is SGDLS and CDR2 is YYNGEE. The V end lost 3 bases, the J end lost 5 bases, and 19 bases lay between the germline ends. The CDR3 sequence is 16 residues long. The CDR3, as DNA: TGTGCCAGCAGCGAAGGGTCCGGGGCCCTTGGAGATACGCAGTATTTT. Protein: CASSEGSGALGDTQYF.

The chain has TRBV12-3 or TRBV12-4 and TRBJ2-7; the D is unclear. The CDR3 totals 13 residues. Between the trimmed V and J ends, which lost 5 bases and 4 bases, there was a span of 12 bases. CDR3 in amino acids: CASSSPSGYEQYF. CDR3 coding DNA: TGTGCCAGCAGTAGCCCTTCAGGTTACGAGCAGTACTTC.

The chain is built from TRBV7-2 and TRBJ2-7; no clear D. CDR3 size: 14 residues. Germline CDR1 SGHTA, CDR2 FQGNSA. Trimming took off 5 bases at V and 1 base at J, with 12 bases between the two ends. The CDR3 coding sequence is TGTGCCAGCAGCCCCGATTTTGGTTCCTACGAGCAGTACTTC. Translation: CASSPDFGSYEQYF.

This chain links TRBV3-1 (or the pseudogene TRBV3-2) with TRBJ2-7; the D gene could be TRBD1 or TRBD2 (7 bases each). The CDR3 is 14 residues long. CDR1 is LGHDT and CDR2 is YNNKEL in the germline V gene (reference sequence). V was pared by 5 bases and J by 4 bases, with 15 bases between. As DNA, the CDR3 is TGTGCCAGCAGCTACAGGGGAGGGCCTTACGAGCAGTACTTC. It codes for CASSYRGGPYEQYF.